A single sample gave rise to the 16 T cell receptor beta chains below, sequenced in a study of T cell responses to AZD1222 COVID-19 vaccine. The repertoire was sequenced with immunoSEQ multiplex PCR; TCRdb's copy has only in-frame clones and lacks some. The repertoire holds about 130,000 clones, about 87% seen once, with about 10% in the top ten. This sample comprised peripheral blood, obtained on day 0 of AZD1222 vaccination. The receptors were sampled from an adult in good health.

The V call is TRBV15, the J call TRBJ1-2, with D uncertain. V lost 0 bases, J lost 4 bases, and 12 bases lay in between. Germline CDR1 and CDR2: LNHNV and YYDKDF (reference sequence). CDR3 length: 15 residues. The CDR3 coding sequence is TGTGCCACCAGCAGAGATATCGGGGAGGGCTATGGCTACACCTTC. It codes for CATSRDIGEGYGYTF.

The rearrangement uses TRBV27 and TRBJ2-7; 12 bases align to TRBD1. With V trimmed by 7 bases and J by 6 bases, 13 bases remained unmatched. Per germline, CDR1 MNHEY and CDR2 SMNVEV (reference sequence). The CDR3 extends over 16 amino acids. The CDR3 DNA reads as TGTGCCAGCAACCCCTCCGGGACAGGGGGCCGCAGCGAGCAGTACTTC. Translated: CASNPSGTGGRSEQYF.

The rearrangement links TRBV30 to TRBJ2-2; the D is unclear. V was shortened by 0 bases and J by 5 bases, with 7 bases between the two germline ends. Germline assignment: CDR1 GTSNPN and CDR2 SVGIG (reference sequence). The CDR3 sequence is 13 residues long. CDR3 amino acids: CAWSVFSTGELFF. The CDR3 DNA follows: TGTGCCTGGAGTGTATTTTCTACCGGGGAGCTGTTTTTT.

As for this clone: One end of the junction varies from germline; a read error may be responsible. The J gene is TRBJ1-2, the V gene TRBV7-2, with 10 bases lining up with TRBD1. The CDR3 length is 11 residues. Germline CDR1 reads SGHTA; CDR2 reads FQGNSA. The CDR3 DNA reads TGTGCCAGCAGCTCCATGGACAGGGGGGCCTTC. It specifies CASSSMDRGAF.

This sequence joins TRBV30 and TRBJ1-1; possibly TRBD1 for D (6 bases). CDR1 and CDR2 (germline): GTSNPN, SVGIG (reference sequence). The CDR3 is made up of 16 amino acids. V shed 3 bases and J shed 4 bases, with 21 bases lying between them. The CDR3 bases are TGTGCCTGGAGATACACCCGGACAGTGAACTTCACTGAAGCTTTCTTT. This translates into CAWRYTRTVNFTEAFF.

The chain joins TRBV5-5 to TRBJ1-2; D possibly corresponds to TRBD1 (5 bases). Trimming removed 4 bases from V and 4 bases from J, with 11 bases in between. This CDR3 comprises 13 residues. Germline CDR1 is SGHKS and CDR2 is YYEKEE (reference sequence). The CDR3 spells CASSRTGGYGYTF. CDR3 DNA sequence: TGTGCCAGCAGCAGGACCGGGGGCTATGGCTACACCTTC.

The J gene is TRBJ1-2, the V gene TRBV15; 7 nucleotides line up with TRBD1. Germline-derived CDR1 and CDR2 are LNHNV and YYDKDF (reference sequence). Germline trimming cut 0 bases from V and 4 bases from J; bases unmatched to any gene: 8. CDR3 length: 16 residues. This CDR3 is CATSRDLDRVGYGYTF. Here the CDR3 DNA reads TGTGCCACCAGCAGAGATCTCGACAGGGTGGGCTATGGCTACACCTTC.

This clone was seen more than once but under ten times. The chain employs TRBV28 and TRBJ1-5; 8 nucleotides match TRBD1. The J segment lost 9 bases and the V segment lost 3 bases, leaving 10 bases of the junction unmatched. CDR3 length: 15 amino acids. CDR1 MDHEN and CDR2 SYDVKM come from the germline V gene. The CDR3 protein is CASSFGQGGMRPQHF. Written as DNA, the CDR3 is TGTGCCAGCAGTTTCGGACAGGGTGGAATGCGGCCCCAGCATTTT.

The chain carries TRBV19 and TRBJ2-6; D is perhaps TRBD1 (5 bases). CDR1 and CDR2 from the germline V gene are LNHDA and SQIVND (reference sequence). The CDR3 totals 16 residues. Trimming left V 6 bases short and J 1 base short, with 13 bases between. This CDR3 reads CASSYRRQSGANVLTF. Written as DNA, the CDR3 is TGTGCCAGTAGCTACCGCAGACAGTCTGGGGCCAACGTCCTGACTTTC.

The rearrangement joins TRBV9 to TRBJ2-7; 9 nucleotides line up with TRBD2. CDR3 size: 18 residues. CDR1 and CDR2 from the germline V gene are SGDLS and YYNGEE. Unmatched junction bases numbered 10, after V lost 0 bases and J lost 0 bases. The DNA of the CDR3 is TGTGCCAGCAGCGTAGGGGTTAGCGGGAGTAAAATCTCCTACGAGCAGTACTTC. Its protein product is CASSVGVSGSKISYEQYF.

The V gene is TRBV27, the J gene TRBJ2-7; 7 bases align to TRBD1. The CDR3 spans 17 residues. Per germline, CDR1 MNHEY and CDR2 SMNVEV (reference sequence). V trimming: 3 bases; J trimming: 1 base; junction bases outside the gene matches: 12. The CDR3 region is CASSFSGTEEASYEQYF. The CDR3 nucleotides read TGTGCCAGCAGTTTTTCCGGGACAGAGGAGGCTTCCTACGAGCAGTACTTC.

The chain has TRBV24-1 and TRBJ2-5; 8 nucleotides align to TRBD1. V lost 2 bases, J lost 4 bases, and 2 bases stayed unmatched. Germline CDR1 KGHDR, CDR2 SFDVKD. The CDR3 consists of 14 residues. CDR3 sequence (DNA): TGTGCCACCAGTGATTCCGGACAGGGAGAGACCCAGTACTTC. Translated, it gives CATSDSGQGETQYF.

This chain connects TRBV6-4 to TRBJ2-3, with 8 bases matching TRBD2. Per the germline V gene, CDR1 is MRHNA and CDR2 is SNTAGT. Trimming cost V 3 bases and J 4 bases; bases outside gene matches: 6. The CDR3 has 15 amino acids. The DNA for the CDR3 is TGTGCCAGCAGTGAGCTCGCGGGGGGCCCAGATACGCAGTATTTT. Protein product: CASSELAGGPDTQYF.

J is TRBJ2-1 and V is TRBV10-1; D may be TRBD1 (5 bases). From germline, CDR1 is WNHNN and CDR2 SYGVQD (reference sequence). Trimming shortened V by 6 bases and J by 2 bases, and 11 bases separated the two germline ends. This CDR3 region has 14 residues. The chain's CDR3 is CASRERTPYNEQFF. CDR3 coding DNA: TGCGCCAGCAGGGAACGGACACCCTACAATGAGCAGTTCTTC.

The sample holds a few counts of this clone. The V and J genes are TRBV6-5 and TRBJ2-7, with 8 bases fitting TRBD2. This CDR3 comprises 14 residues. The V gene's germline CDR1 is MNHEY and CDR2 SVGAGI. V lost 6 bases, J lost 4 bases, and 8 bases stayed unmatched. CDR3 bases: TGTGCCAGCAGCTATAGCGGGGAGGGGTACGAGCAGTACTTC. Protein sequence: CASSYSGEGYEQYF.

This clone was observed a single time. The chain couples TRBV6-5 to TRBJ1-5; no reliable D call. The germline V gene encodes CDR1 MNHEY and CDR2 SVGAGI. The V end lost 6 bases, the J end lost 3 bases, and 12 bases lay between the germline ends. The CDR3 runs 14 residues. CDR3 sequence (DNA): TGTGCCAGCAGAATTATGTCGGCCAATCAGCCCCAGCATTTT. Translating it yields CASRIMSANQPQHF.